The following is a T cell receptor beta chain sequence with its context. This clone was seen just once. This clone's antigen is unknown. Base qualities are missing; no much larger clone stands one base away. The data were obtained in a study of blood T cell repertoires in COVID-19 (dated by TCRdb to about 2020). General notes on the study: The collaborator samples originated in the United States, Italy and Spain and spanned the acute and convalescent phases of COVID-19. The prospective study material was composed of cDNA or gDNA derived from T cells, B-cell-depleted T cells, or PBMCs. Deeply sampled blood TCRbeta repertoires from subjects exposed to, actively infected with, or recovered from COVID-19 were included in the dataset. A freely available public database, intended as a resource for researchers studying the immune response to SARS-CoV-2, is where the repertoires were released. Samples came from the ongoing ImmuneRACE study (first 160 participants) plus 1,254 subjects from 6 global collaborators. Sample metadata almost always included a de-identified subject ID, COVID-19 status, age in years and sex. Where available, HLA class I and class II types were taken from metadata supplied by the sample provider and were not determined by assay-based typing. The paper's findings and limits, for the study overall: The quantity of clinical and demographic metadata differed by source and by participant and was supplied without curation.

Sequences SGHVS (CDR1) and FQNEAQ (CDR2) are obtained from the germline V gene. The CDR3 holds 13 amino acids from the cysteine to the phenylalanine. The read is trimmed to its CDR3 DNA, 39 bases read in frame from base 1. V drops 4 bases and J drops 1 base, leaving 7 bases in between. TCRbeta CDR3 regions were amplified from genomic DNA by means of the immunoSEQ Assay, a bias-controlled multiplex PCR. The original methods were these. Nucleated cell counts per sample were estimated from amplification of reference gene primers within the assay. Sequence reads were collapsed and filtered to measure the absolute abundance of every unique TCRbeta CDR3 rearrangement. Productive Simpson clonality was computed per sample as the square root of Simpson's diversity index over productive rearrangements. As stored in TCRdb, this immuneACCESS dataset retains in-frame rearrangements with V and J assigned. A fraction of the clones does not appear; measured against another copy, unresolved V genes explain less than half of the discrepancy, and the remainder lacks a known reason. D and trimming come from the DNA, and the V and J calls and clone size come from that table. In this sample the table shows fewer than 300,000 clones, 88% of which occur a single time. The ten largest clones capture 3.5% to 4.5% of the sample.

A second Seattle source provided samples from volunteer blood donors who had recovered from COVID-19. The collaborating institutions used their own protocols to collect whole blood in K2EDTA tubes. For TCRbeta analysis, collaborators shipped samples as frozen whole blood, isolated PBMCs, or DNA extracted from either of those sample types. This clonotype originated in a man in his sixties who had recovered from COVID-19. The chain employs TRBV7-8 and TRBJ1-1; the D gene lacks a confident call. Sequenced: peripheral blood. CDR3 sequence: CASSYNRNTEAFF. The DNA is TGTGCCAGCAGCTACAACCGGAACACTGAAGCTTTCTTT.